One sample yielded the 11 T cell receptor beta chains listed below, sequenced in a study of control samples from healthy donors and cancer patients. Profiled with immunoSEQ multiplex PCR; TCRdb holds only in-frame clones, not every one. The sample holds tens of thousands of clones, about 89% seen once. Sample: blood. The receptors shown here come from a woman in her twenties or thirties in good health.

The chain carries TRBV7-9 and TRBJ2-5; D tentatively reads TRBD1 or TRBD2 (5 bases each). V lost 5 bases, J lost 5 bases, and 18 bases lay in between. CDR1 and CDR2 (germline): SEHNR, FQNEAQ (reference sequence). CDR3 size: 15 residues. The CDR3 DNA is TGTGCCAGCAGCCCAGGGACGGGCCTCGCGGAGACCCAGTACTTC. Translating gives CASSPGTGLAETQYF.

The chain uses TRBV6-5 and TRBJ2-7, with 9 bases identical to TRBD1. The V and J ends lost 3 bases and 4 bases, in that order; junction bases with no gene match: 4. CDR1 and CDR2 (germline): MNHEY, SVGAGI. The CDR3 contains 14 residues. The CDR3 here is CASSYSGTGYEQYF. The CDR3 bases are TGTGCCAGCAGTTATTCCGGGACAGGGTACGAGCAGTACTTC.

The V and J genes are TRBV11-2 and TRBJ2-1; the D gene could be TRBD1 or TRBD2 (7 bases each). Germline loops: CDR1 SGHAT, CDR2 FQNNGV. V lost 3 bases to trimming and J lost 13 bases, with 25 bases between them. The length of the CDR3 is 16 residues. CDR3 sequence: CASSFSGGGREETQFF. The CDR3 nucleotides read TGTGCCAGCAGCTTCTCAGGGGGGGGGCGGGAAGAGACCCAGTTCTTC.

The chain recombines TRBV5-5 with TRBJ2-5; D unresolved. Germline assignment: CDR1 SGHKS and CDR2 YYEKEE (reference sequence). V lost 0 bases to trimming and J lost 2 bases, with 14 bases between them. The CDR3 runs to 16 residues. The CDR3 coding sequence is TGTGCCAGCAGCTTGGGACCTTCAAGGGTACAAGAGACCCAGTACTTC. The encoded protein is CASSLGPSRVQETQYF.

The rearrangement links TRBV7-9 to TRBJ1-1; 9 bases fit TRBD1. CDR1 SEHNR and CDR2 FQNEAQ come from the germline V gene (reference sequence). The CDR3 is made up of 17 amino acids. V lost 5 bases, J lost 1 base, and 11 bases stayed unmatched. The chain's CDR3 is CASSRIDRGRANTEAFF. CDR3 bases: TGTGCCAGCAGCCGGATTGACAGGGGGAGGGCGAACACTGAAGCTTTCTTT.

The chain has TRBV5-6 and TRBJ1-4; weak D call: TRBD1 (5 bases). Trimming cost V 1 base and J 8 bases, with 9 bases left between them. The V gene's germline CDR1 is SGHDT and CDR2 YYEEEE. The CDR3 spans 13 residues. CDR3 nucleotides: TGTGCCAGCAGCTTGCCCACAGGCGAAAAACTGTTTTTT. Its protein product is CASSLPTGEKLFF.

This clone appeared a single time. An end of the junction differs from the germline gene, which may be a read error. CDR3 nucleotide sequence: TGTGCCAGCACCTTGAAGGGGGGACAGACCTATGGCTACACCTTC. This gives the protein CASTLKGGQTYGYTF. The chain joins TRBV5-6 to TRBJ1-2; TRBD1 matches 7 bases. The CDR3 is made up of 15 amino acids. Germline CDR1 and CDR2: SGHDT and YYEEEE.

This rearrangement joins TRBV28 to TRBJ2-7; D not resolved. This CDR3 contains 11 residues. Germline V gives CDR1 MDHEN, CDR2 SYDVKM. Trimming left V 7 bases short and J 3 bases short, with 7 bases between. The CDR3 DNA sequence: TGTGCCAGCAAAACTTACTACGAGCAGTACTTC. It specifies CASKTYYEQYF.

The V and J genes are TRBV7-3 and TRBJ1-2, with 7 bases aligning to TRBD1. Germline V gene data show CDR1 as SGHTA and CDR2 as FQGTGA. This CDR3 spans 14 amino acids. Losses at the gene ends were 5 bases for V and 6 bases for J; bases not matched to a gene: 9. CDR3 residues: CASSPGQPSDGYTF. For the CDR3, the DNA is TGTGCCAGCAGCCCGGGACAGCCCTCAGATGGCTACACCTTC.

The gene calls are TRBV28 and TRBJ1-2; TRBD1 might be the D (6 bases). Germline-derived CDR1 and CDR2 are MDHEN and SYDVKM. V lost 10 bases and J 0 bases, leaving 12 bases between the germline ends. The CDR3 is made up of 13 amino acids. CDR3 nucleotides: TGTGCCACCTGGACAGTAACTAACTATGGCTACACCTTC. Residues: CATWTVTNYGYTF.

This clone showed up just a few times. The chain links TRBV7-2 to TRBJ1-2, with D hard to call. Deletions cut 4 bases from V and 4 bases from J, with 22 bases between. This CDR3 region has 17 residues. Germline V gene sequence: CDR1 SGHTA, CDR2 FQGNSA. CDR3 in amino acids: CASSSRGGSFKGYGYTF. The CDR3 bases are TGTGCCAGCAGCTCTCGAGGTGGCTCTTTCAAGGGCTATGGCTACACCTTC.